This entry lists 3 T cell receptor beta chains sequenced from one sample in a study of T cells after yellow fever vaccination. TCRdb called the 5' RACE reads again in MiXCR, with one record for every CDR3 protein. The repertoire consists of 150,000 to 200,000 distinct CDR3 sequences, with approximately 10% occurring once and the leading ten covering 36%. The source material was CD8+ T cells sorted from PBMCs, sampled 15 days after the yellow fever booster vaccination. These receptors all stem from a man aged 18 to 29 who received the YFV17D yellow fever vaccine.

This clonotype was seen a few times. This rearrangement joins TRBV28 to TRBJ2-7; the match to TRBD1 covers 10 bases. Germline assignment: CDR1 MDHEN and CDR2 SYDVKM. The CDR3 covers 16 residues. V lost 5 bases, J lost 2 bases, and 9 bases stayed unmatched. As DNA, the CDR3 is TGTGCCAGCAGTCACCACCGGACAGGGGGGACCTACGAGCAGTACTTC. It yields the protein CASSHHRTGGTYEQYF.

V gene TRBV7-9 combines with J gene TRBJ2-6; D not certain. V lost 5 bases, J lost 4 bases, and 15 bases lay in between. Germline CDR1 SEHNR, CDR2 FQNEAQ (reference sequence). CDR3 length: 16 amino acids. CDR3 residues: CASSPRSVSGANVLTF. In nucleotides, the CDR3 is TGTGCCAGCAGCCCACGTTCGGTGTCCGGGGCCAACGTCCTGACTTTC. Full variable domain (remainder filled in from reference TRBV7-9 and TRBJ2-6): DTGVSQNPRHKITKRGQNVTFRCDPISEHNRLYWYRQTLGQGPEFLTYFQNEAQLEKSRLLSDRFSAERPKGSFSTLEIQRTEQGDSAMYLCASSPRSVSGANVLTFGAGSRLTVL.

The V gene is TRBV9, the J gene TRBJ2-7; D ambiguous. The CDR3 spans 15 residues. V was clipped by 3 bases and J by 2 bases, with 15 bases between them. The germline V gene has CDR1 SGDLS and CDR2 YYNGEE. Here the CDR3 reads CASSGGTAPTYEQYF. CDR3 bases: TGTGCCAGCAGCGGGGGAACAGCCCCAACCTACGAGCAGTACTTC.